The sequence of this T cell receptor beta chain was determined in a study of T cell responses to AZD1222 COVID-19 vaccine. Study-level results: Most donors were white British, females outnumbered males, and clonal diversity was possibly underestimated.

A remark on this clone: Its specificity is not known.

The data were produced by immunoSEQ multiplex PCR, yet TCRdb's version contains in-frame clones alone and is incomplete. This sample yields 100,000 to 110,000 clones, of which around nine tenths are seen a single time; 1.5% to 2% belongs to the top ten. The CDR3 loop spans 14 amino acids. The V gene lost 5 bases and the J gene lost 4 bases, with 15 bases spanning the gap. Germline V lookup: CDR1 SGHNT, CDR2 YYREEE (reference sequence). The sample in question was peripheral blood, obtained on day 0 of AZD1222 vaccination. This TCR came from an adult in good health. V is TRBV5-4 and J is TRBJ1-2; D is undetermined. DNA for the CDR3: TGTGCCAGCAGTTTCCCCGGGCAGCCCTATGGCTACACCTTC. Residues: CASSFPGQPYGYTF.